This passage covers 32 T cell receptor beta chains from one sample sequenced in a study of CD8 T cells in ankylosing spondylitis. In TCRdb, the 5' RACE reads were re-called with MiXCR into one record per CDR3 protein. The table records 300,000 to 350,000 distinct CDR3 sequences, roughly 14% of them present only once. The sequenced sample was blood, either unsorted or a sorted T cell fraction (not recorded which). These receptors originate from a male donor with ankylosing spondylitis or in good health (not recorded which).

The chain is built from TRBV28 and TRBJ1-2; maybe TRBD1 (5 bases). In germline, CDR1 is MDHEN, CDR2 SYDVKM. There are 16 residues in the CDR3. V was trimmed by 5 bases and J by 4 bases, leaving 20 bases between them. The CDR3 protein is CASSGWDATRAYGYTF. For the CDR3, the DNA is TGTGCCAGCAGTGGCTGGGACGCTACGCGGGCCTATGGCTACACCTTC.

The chain is built from TRBV29-1 and TRBJ2-1; D gene ambiguous. The CDR3 sequence is 11 residues long. V lost 5 bases to trimming and J lost 9 bases, with 11 bases between them. Germline CDR1 reads SQVTM; CDR2 reads ANQGSEA. The CDR3: CSVLQPGEQFF. The CDR3, as DNA: TGCAGCGTTCTGCAACCGGGTGAGCAGTTCTTC.

This clonotype was found a few times. DNA for the CDR3: TGTGCCAGTAGTGGAAGGGCGGAAGGCTACACCTTC. Translating gives CASSGRAEGYTF. This rearrangement joins TRBV19 to TRBJ1-2; no firm D call. This CDR3 region has 12 residues. CDR1 is LNHDA, CDR2 SQIVND, per germline (reference sequence). Trimming took 5 bases from V and 8 from J, leaving 12 bases between them.

This clonotype was observed a handful of times. The V gene is TRBV5-1, the J gene TRBJ2-7; a possible D gene is TRBD1 (6 bases). There are 14 residues in the CDR3. The germline CDR1 and CDR2 sequences are SGHRS and YFSETQ. Trimming cost V 0 bases and J 0 bases, with 7 bases left between them. The CDR3 loop reads CASSLEGDSYEQYF. The DNA of the CDR3 is TGCGCCAGCAGCTTGGAGGGGGACTCCTACGAGCAGTACTTC. The full variable domain, its missing parts supplied by reference TRBV5-1 and TRBJ2-7, is KAGVTQTPRYLIKTRGQQVTLSCSPISGHRSVSWYQQTPGQGLQFLFEYFSETQRNKGNFPGRFSGRQFSNSRSEMNVSTLELGDSALYLCASSLEGDSYEQYFGPGTRLTVT.

The chain employs TRBV6-2 or TRBV6-3 and TRBJ2-5; D gene ambiguous. Germline CDR1 is MNHEY and CDR2 is SVGEGT. This CDR3 is 16 amino acids long. V dropped 8 bases and J dropped 1 base, with 20 bases sitting between them. This CDR3 is CASRARFSDVQETQYF. CDR3 sequence (DNA): TGTGCCAGCCGAGCCCGATTTTCTGACGTCCAAGAGACCCAGTACTTC.

A few counts support this clonotype. V usage is TRBV29-1 and J usage is TRBJ2-2; 8 positions agree with TRBD1. This CDR3 region has 13 residues. After removal of 7 bases from V and 4 bases from J, the junction contained 5 bases not matched to a gene. CDR1 is SQVTM, CDR2 ANQGSEA, per germline. The CDR3 DNA reads TGCAGCGCGACAGGGGTGATCACCGGGGAGCTGTTTTTT. It is translated as CSATGVITGELFF.

The table lists this clonotype with a few counts. The chain employs TRBV6-2 or TRBV6-3 and TRBJ2-1; 8 nucleotides match TRBD2. The CDR3 is 15 residues long. Germline CDR1 reads MNHEY; CDR2 reads SVGEGT. V trimming: 2 bases; J trimming: 9 bases; junction bases outside the gene matches: 9. The CDR3 DNA follows: TGTGCCAGCAGTTACCCATGGACTAGCTCTGGTGAGCAGTTCTTC. Translation gives CASSYPWTSSGEQFF.

This clonotype came up a few times. The chain links TRBV5-6 to TRBJ2-3, with D hard to call. CDR1 and CDR2 (germline): SGHDT, YYEEEE. The V end was cut by 1 base, the J end by 2 bases, with 17 bases between. CDR3 length: 17 amino acids. CDR3 bases: TGTGCCAGCAGCTTGTGGCTCCGACCCACCTTCACAGATACGCAGTATTTT. Protein product: CASSLWLRPTFTDTQYF.

This chain joins TRBV12-3 or TRBV12-4 and TRBJ2-1, with TRBD2 matching 7 bases. This CDR3 contains 14 residues. V shed 8 bases, J shed 10 bases, and the junction held 14 bases outside the gene matches. This CDR3 is CASAPGRALKEQFF. In nucleotides, the CDR3 is TGTGCCAGCGCCCCGGGGAGGGCGTTGAAGGAGCAGTTCTTC.

This rearrangement joins TRBV18 to TRBJ2-1; D not certain. Germline V gene lookup returns CDR1 KGHSH and CDR2 LQKENI. V was shortened by 4 bases and J by 12 bases, with 22 bases between the two germline ends. The CDR3 runs to 15 residues. CDR3 in DNA: TGTGCCAGCTCACTCAACTCCCCCGCCCACTCCTGGCAGTTCTTC. Amino acids: CASSLNSPAHSWQFF.

The J gene is TRBJ2-1, the V gene TRBV11-2; 8 nucleotides align to TRBD2. The CDR3 totals 13 residues. Germline CDR1 SGHAT, CDR2 FQNNGV. Losses at the gene ends were 1 base for V and 12 bases for J; bases not matched to a gene: 5. The CDR3: CASSLVTRGGQFF. In nucleotides, the CDR3 is TGTGCCAGCAGCTTAGTTACCCGGGGGGGGCAGTTCTTC.

This clonotype showed up just a few times. This chain uses TRBV7-9 with TRBJ1-5; 7 bases are shared with TRBD1. The CDR3 is 16 residues long. J lost 2 bases, V lost 3 bases, and 7 bases had no gene match. Germline CDR1 is SEHNR and CDR2 is FQNEAQ (reference sequence). The DNA of the CDR3 is TGTGCCAGCAGCTTTGGCGGCAGGGGGGGCAATCAGCCCCAGCATTTT. Protein: CASSFGGRGGNQPQHF. Using reference TRBV7-9 and TRBJ1-5 for the parts outside the CDR3, the full variable domain is DTGVSQNPRHKITKRGQNVTFRCDPISEHNRLYWYRQTLGQGPEFLTYFQNEAQLEKSRLLSDRFSAERPKGSFSTLEIQRTEQGDSAMYLCASSFGGRGGNQPQHFGDGTRLSIL.

This clonotype was seen only a few times. V is TRBV7-2 and J is TRBJ1-4; D is uncertain. The CDR3 totals 15 residues. V shed 2 bases and J shed 4 bases, with 11 bases lying between them. Per the germline V gene, CDR1 is SGHTA and CDR2 is FQGNSA. The DNA for the CDR3 is TGTGCCAGCAGCTTAACGTCCCAACTTAATGAAAAACTGTTTTTT. Amino acid sequence: CASSLTSQLNEKLFF.

A few counts support this clonotype. This rearrangement joins TRBV20-1 to TRBJ2-1, with D unclear. The germline V gene encodes CDR1 DFQATT and CDR2 SNEGSKA (reference sequence). V was shortened by 5 bases and J by 7 bases, with 15 bases between the two germline ends. The CDR3 is made up of 13 amino acids. Written as DNA, the CDR3 is TGCAGTGCTTACAACCCAAGTAGAAATGAGCAGTTCTTC. Its protein product is CSAYNPSRNEQFF.

This clonotype was counted a few times. V usage is TRBV5-1 and J usage is TRBJ1-1; 7 bases map to TRBD1. This CDR3 contains 12 residues. Trimming cost V 2 bases and J 11 bases; bases outside gene matches: 6. The V gene's germline CDR1 is SGHRS and CDR2 YFSETQ. CDR3 bases: TGCGCCAGCAGCTTTCAGGGGGACGAGGCTTTCTTT. Its translation is CASSFQGDEAFF.

This clonotype has only a few counts. The chain is built from TRBV5-1 and TRBJ2-7; 7 bases map to TRBD2. In germline, CDR1 is SGHRS, CDR2 YFSETQ. Germline trimming cut 2 bases from V and 6 bases from J; bases unmatched to any gene: 8. The CDR3 is 14 residues long. The CDR3 is CASSFRDYTSEQYF. DNA for the CDR3: TGCGCCAGCAGCTTCCGGGACTATACTTCCGAGCAGTACTTC.

This clonotype was recorded a few times. The V call is TRBV5-1, the J call TRBJ1-5; D unresolved. This CDR3 is built from 13 residues. Looked up from germline, CDR1 is SGHRS and CDR2 is YFSETQ. Trimming took off 0 bases at V and 10 bases at J, with 11 bases between the two ends. For the CDR3, the DNA is TGCGCCAGCAGCTTGGACGACCGAGCTCCCCAGCATTTT. It yields the protein CASSLDDRAPQHF.

This clonotype has just a few counts. The chain combines TRBV28 with TRBJ1-5, with D perhaps matching TRBD1 (5 bases). The ends were cut back, 6 bases at V and 6 bases at J, with 18 bases in the middle. Germline V CDR1 and CDR2: MDHEN, SYDVKM. The CDR3 sequence is 15 residues long. The DNA for the CDR3 is TGTGCCAGCAGCTGGGGTCGGGGGGATAGTCAGCCCCAGCATTTT. Its translation: CASSWGRGDSQPQHF.

The count of this clonotype is one. This sequence joins TRBV20-1 and TRBJ2-4; possibly TRBD2 for D (5 bases). Trimming pared 4 bases from V and 6 bases from J, leaving 19 bases between. The CDR3 length is 15 residues. Germline V gene data show CDR1 as DFQATT and CDR2 as SNEGSKA (reference sequence). The CDR3, as DNA: TGCAGTGCTACGCCCGCCCGGGATCAGAGAAACATTCAGTACTTC. Residues: CSATPARDQRNIQYF.

This clonotype showed up just a few times. The V and J genes are TRBV9 and TRBJ2-7; D is possibly TRBD1 or TRBD2 (7 bases each). Per the germline V gene, CDR1 is SGDLS and CDR2 is YYNGEE. The CDR3 covers 17 residues. Trimming left V 0 bases short and J 2 bases short, with 18 bases between. CDR3: CASSVGGGTVPPYEQYF. The CDR3 region has the DNA TGTGCCAGCAGCGTAGGGGGGGGGACAGTCCCTCCCTACGAGCAGTACTTC.

The V call is TRBV5-5, the J call TRBJ2-7; D is possibly TRBD2 (6 bases). The CDR3 spans 15 residues. Trimming shortened V by 1 base and J by 2 bases, and 13 bases separated the two germline ends. CDR1 and CDR2 from the germline V gene are SGHKS and YYEKEE (reference sequence). This CDR3 reads CASSLIAGKTYEQYF. CDR3 coding DNA: TGTGCCAGCAGCTTGATCGCGGGGAAAACCTACGAGCAGTACTTC.

This clonotype has only a few counts. The rearrangement uses TRBV5-6 and TRBJ2-1; 14 nucleotides match TRBD2. Germline loops: CDR1 SGHDT, CDR2 YYEEEE. CDR3 length: 16 residues. V was pared by 2 bases and J by 6 bases, with 4 bases of the junction left unmatched. The CDR3: CASSLPGLAGANEQFF. The CDR3 DNA reads TGTGCCAGCAGCTTACCGGGACTAGCGGGAGCCAATGAGCAGTTCTTC.

There are many counts of this clonotype. The rearrangement links TRBV7-2 to TRBJ1-6; no definite D call. The CDR3 consists of 14 residues. The V end lost 1 base, the J end lost 2 bases, and 3 bases lay between the germline ends. Germline V CDR1 and CDR2: SGHTA, FQGNSA. CDR3: CASSLGPYNSPLHF. CDR3 DNA: TGTGCCAGCAGCTTAGGACCCTATAATTCACCCCTCCACTTT.

There are a few counts of this clonotype. The V call is TRBV6-1, the J call TRBJ1-1; 9 nucleotides agree with TRBD1. The V gene's germline CDR1 is MNHNS and CDR2 SASEGT. J was trimmed by 6 bases and V by 6 bases; bases with no gene match: 14. The CDR3 runs 16 residues. The CDR3 protein is CASSRITGTGISEAFF. In nucleotides, the CDR3 is TGTGCCAGCAGCCGAATTACCGGGACAGGGATATCTGAAGCTTTCTTT.

The chain has TRBV6-2 or TRBV6-3 and TRBJ2-3; possibly TRBD1 for D (5 bases). Trimming left V 4 bases short and J 11 bases short, with 10 bases between. This CDR3 has 11 residues. Germline V lookup: CDR1 MNHEY, CDR2 SVGEGT. In DNA, the CDR3 is TGTGCCAGCAGTTTTGCTGACAGGCAGTATTTT. Encoded protein: CASSFADRQYF.

The V call is TRBV5-1, the J call TRBJ2-1; no firm D call. With 2 bases removed from V and 6 bases from J, the gap between germline ends came to 9 bases. Germline CDR1 and CDR2: SGHRS and YFSETQ. CDR3 size: 13 residues. CDR3 nucleotides: TGCGCCAGCAGCTTACAACCCCTCAATGAGCAGTTCTTC. It specifies CASSLQPLNEQFF. The full variable domain, in which reference TRBV5-1 and TRBJ2-1 provide the parts outside the CDR3, is KAGVTQTPRYLIKTRGQQVTLSCSPISGHRSVSWYQQTPGQGLQFLFEYFSETQRNKGNFPGRFSGRQFSNSRSEMNVSTLELGDSALYLCASSLQPLNEQFFGPGTRLTVL.

This clonotype turned up a few times. This CDR3 fails to terminate in the conserved phenylalanine or tryptophan, so it likely reflects a read error. Because the CDR3's place on the DNA is in doubt, the DNA is left out and the CDR3 is given as listed by TCRdb. This chain joins TRBV7-9 and TRBJ2-1; TRBD1, as called in the table, went unchecked against the DNA. 12 amino acids form the CDR3, both terminal residues included. CDR1 is SEHNR and CDR2 is FQNEAQ in the germline V gene (reference sequence). The CDR3 protein is CASSLGQGGGCI.

V and J are TRBV20-1 and TRBJ1-6; tentative D call: TRBD1 (6 bases). The CDR3 totals 17 residues. CDR1 and CDR2 from the germline V gene are DFQATT and SNEGSKA (reference sequence). V was clipped by 4 bases and J by 0 bases, with 16 bases between them. The DNA for the CDR3 is TGCAGTGCTACCGACGGTGAGGGGGACTCCTATAATTCACCCCTCCACTTT. As protein: CSATDGEGDSYNSPLHF.

This clonotype was seen a handful of times. The chain recombines TRBV29-1 with TRBJ1-1; D gene uncertain. The ends were cut back, 4 bases at V and 1 base at J, with 7 bases in the middle. The CDR3 totals 12 residues. Germline V lookup: CDR1 SQVTM, CDR2 ANQGSEA. The CDR3 loop is CSVAARNTEAFF. The CDR3 DNA reads as TGCAGCGTTGCGGCTCGGAACACTGAAGCTTTCTTT.

The chain carries TRBV12-3 or TRBV12-4 and TRBJ1-6, with D hard to call. The CDR3 loop spans 14 amino acids. Between the trimmed V and J ends, which lost 6 bases and 7 bases, there was a span of 13 bases. The CDR3 here is CASSPRGGNSPLHF. In DNA form, the CDR3 reads TGTGCCAGCAGCCCCCGAGGTGGGAATTCACCCCTCCACTTT.

This chain uses TRBV2 with TRBJ1-2; 9 bases line up with TRBD1. This CDR3 contains 14 residues. Germline V CDR1 and CDR2: SNHLY, FYNNEI. The V gene end was trimmed by 1 base and the J gene end by 5 bases; junction bases not matched to a gene: 2. Here the CDR3 reads CASSEGTGDYGYTF. The CDR3 DNA is TGTGCCAGCAGTGAAGGGACAGGGGATTATGGCTACACCTTC. The full variable domain, in which reference TRBV2 and TRBJ1-2 provide the parts outside the CDR3, is EPEVTQTPSHQVTQMGQEVILRCVPISNHLYFYWYRQILGQKVEFLVSFYNNEISEKSEIFDDQFSVERPDGSNFTLKIRSTKLEDSAMYFCASSEGTGDYGYTFGSGTRLTVV.

This chain connects TRBV2 to TRBJ2-2; 10 nucleotides align to TRBD2. The trim removed 7 bases at V and 3 bases at J, leaving 5 bases unmatched. From germline, CDR1 is SNHLY and CDR2 FYNNEI. The length of the CDR3 is 15 residues. DNA for the CDR3: TGTGCCAGCATAGGAGCGGGGGGGCACACCGGGGAGCTGTTTTTT. Translating gives CASIGAGGHTGELFF.